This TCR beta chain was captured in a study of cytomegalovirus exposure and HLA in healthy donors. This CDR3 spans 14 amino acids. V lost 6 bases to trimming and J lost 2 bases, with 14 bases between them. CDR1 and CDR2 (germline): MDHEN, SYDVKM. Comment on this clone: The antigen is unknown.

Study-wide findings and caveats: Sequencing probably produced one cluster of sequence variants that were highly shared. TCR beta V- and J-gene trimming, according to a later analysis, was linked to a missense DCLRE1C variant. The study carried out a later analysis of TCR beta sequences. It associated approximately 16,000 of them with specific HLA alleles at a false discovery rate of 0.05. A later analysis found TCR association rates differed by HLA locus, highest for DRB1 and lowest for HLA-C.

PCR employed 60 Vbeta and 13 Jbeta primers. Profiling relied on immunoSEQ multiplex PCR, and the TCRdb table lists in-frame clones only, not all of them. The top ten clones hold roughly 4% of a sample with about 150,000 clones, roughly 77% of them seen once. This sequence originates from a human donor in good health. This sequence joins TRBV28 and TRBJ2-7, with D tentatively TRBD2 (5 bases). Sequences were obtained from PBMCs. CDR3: CASRRAPGTYEQYF. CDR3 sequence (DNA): TGTGCCAGCAGACGGGCGCCGGGGACCTACGAGCAGTACTTC.